The 2 T cell receptor beta chains below all came from one sample that was sequenced in a study of T cells after yellow fever vaccination. TCRdb re-called the 5' RACE reads with MiXCR, one entry per CDR3 protein. The repertoire has about 580,000 distinct CDR3 sequences, less than 20% of them found once; the top ten carry roughly 17%. The sequences come from PBMCs, collected 5 to 6 days after the first yellow fever vaccination. The receptors were sampled from a man in his late teens or twenties who received the YFV17D yellow fever vaccine.

This clonotype was seen more than once but under ten times. For the CDR3, the DNA is TGTGCCAGCAGTTACTCGATTGCGGGGATGATAGCCAAAAACATTCAGTACTTC. Translated, it gives CASSYSIAGMIAKNIQYF. This chain links TRBV6-2 or TRBV6-3 with TRBJ2-4, with a possible D match to TRBD2 (6 bases). With 0 bases removed from V and 0 bases from J, the gap between germline ends came to 15 bases. CDR3 length: 18 residues. CDR1 and CDR2 from the germline V gene are MNHEY and SVGEGT.

This clonotype was seen a few times. The chain has TRBV6-5 and TRBJ2-7, with a possible D match to TRBD2 (7 bases). The CDR3 totals 15 residues. Trimming stripped 2 bases from V and 2 bases from J, with 13 bases between. CDR1 and CDR2 (germline): MNHEY, SVGAGI. The CDR3, as DNA: TGTGCCAGCAGTTACGCGGGGGCCTTTACCTACGAGCAGTACTTC. Amino acid sequence: CASSYAGAFTYEQYF.